This TCR beta chain derives from a study of Graves' ophthalmopathy and Graves' hyperthyroidism. Study-wide context: Peripheral blood was obtained at first diagnosis, ahead of any treatment.

The CDR3 runs to 14 residues. The germline CDR1 and CDR2 sequences are SGHTA and FQGNSA. Of note for this clonotype: One end of the junction does not line up with germline, which may come from a read error.

The authors amplified TCR beta CDR3 regions, and they did so from RNA transcripts for repertoire sequencing. An initial RT-PCR round employing HTBI primers preceded a second-round multiplex PCR. TCRdb analysed the multiplex PCR reads with MiXCR anew, one entry per CDR3 protein. In the table there are about 740,000 distinct CDR3 sequences, 40% of which are singletons. The sequenced sample consisted of peripheral blood. This chain connects TRBV7-2 to TRBJ2-2, with D tentatively TRBD1 or TRBD2 (5 bases each). The receptor was derived from an adult man with Graves' ophthalmopathy. The DNA for the CDR3 is TGCGCCAGCAAGGGACGGCAGAACACCGGGGAGCTGTTTTTT. It yields the protein CASKGRQNTGELFF.